What follows are 4 T cell receptor beta chains derived from one specimen sequenced in a study of cytomegalovirus exposure and HLA in healthy donors. Use of 60 Vbeta and 13 Jbeta primers characterized the PCR. Sequenced by immunoSEQ multiplex PCR; TCRdb stores in-frame clones only, minus some. The repertoire has about 260,000 clones, just under 85% of them found once; the top ten carry approximately 2%. Sequenced: PBMCs. Source of these receptors: a woman between 35 and 50 years old in good health and CMV-seropositive.

A few counts support this clone. The chain uses TRBV9 and TRBJ2-1, with 8 bases aligning to TRBD2. Trimming at V came to 0 bases and at J to 10 bases, leaving 3 bases not matched to a gene. Germline lookup yields CDR1 SGDLS and CDR2 YYNGEE. The CDR3 covers 13 residues. CDR3 in DNA: TGTGCCAGCAGCGTAGGGGTAGCGGGAGAGCAGTTCTTC. Protein product: CASSVGVAGEQFF.

The V call is TRBV15, the J call TRBJ1-6; TRBD1 might be the D (6 bases). The germline CDR1 and CDR2 sequences are LNHNV and YYDKDF (reference sequence). This CDR3 spans 16 amino acids. The V gene lost 0 bases and the J gene lost 9 bases, with 15 bases spanning the gap. CDR3 region: CATSRDRRARGSPLHF. For the CDR3, the DNA is TGTGCCACCAGCAGAGATCGCAGAGCCAGGGGTTCACCCCTCCACTTT.

The chain carries TRBV19 and TRBJ1-2; 7 nucleotides match TRBD1. After removal of 6 bases from V and 7 bases from J, the junction contained 11 bases not matched to a gene. CDR1 LNHDA and CDR2 SQIVND come from the germline V gene (reference sequence). This CDR3 comprises 14 residues. DNA of the CDR3: TGTGCCAGTAGCCCAACGGCACAGGGGTTTGGCTACACCTTC. It encodes CASSPTAQGFGYTF. The full variable domain, with the rest looked up from reference TRBV19 and TRBJ1-2, is DGGITQSPKYLFRKEGQNVTLSCEQNLNHDAMYWYRQDPGQGLRLIYYSQIVNDFQKGDIAEGYSVSREKKESFPLTVTSAQKNPTAFYLCASSPTAQGFGYTFGSGTRLTVV.

V is TRBV29-1 and J is TRBJ1-2, with D perhaps matching TRBD1 (6 bases). The CDR3 totals 19 residues. V was cut by 4 bases and J by 0 bases, with 27 bases left in between. In germline, CDR1 is SQVTM, CDR2 ANQGSEA. The CDR3 sequence is CSVVAGETLGIIANYGYTF. The CDR3 nucleotides are TGCAGCGTTGTGGCAGGGGAGACCTTGGGGATAATAGCTAACTATGGCTACACCTTC.